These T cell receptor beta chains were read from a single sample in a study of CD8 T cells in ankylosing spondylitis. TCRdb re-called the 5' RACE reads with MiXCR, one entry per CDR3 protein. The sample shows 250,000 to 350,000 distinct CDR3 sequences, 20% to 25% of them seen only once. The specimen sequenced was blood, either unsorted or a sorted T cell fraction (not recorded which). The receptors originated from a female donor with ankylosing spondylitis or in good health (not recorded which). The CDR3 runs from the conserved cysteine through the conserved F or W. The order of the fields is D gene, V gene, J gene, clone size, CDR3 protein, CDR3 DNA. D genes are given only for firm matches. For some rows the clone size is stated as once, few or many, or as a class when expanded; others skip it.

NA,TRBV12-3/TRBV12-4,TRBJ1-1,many,CASSKPGQLWYNTEAFF,TGTGCCAGCAGCAAACCCGGACAGCTCTGGTATAACACTGAAGCTTTCTTT
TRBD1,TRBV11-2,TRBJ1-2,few,CASRVDRGTGYTF,TGTGCCAGCAGGGTCGACAGGGGGACTGGCTACACCTTC
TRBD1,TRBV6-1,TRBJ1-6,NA,CASSPTGSGSPLHF,TGTGCCAGCAGCCCGACAGGGAGTGGTTCACCCCTCCACTTT
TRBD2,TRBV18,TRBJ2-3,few,CASSPRLAGVSPDTQYF,TGTGCCAGCTCACCGAGGCTAGCGGGAGTCTCCCCAGATACGCAGTATTTT
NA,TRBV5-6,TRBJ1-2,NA,CASSLLTSRTTRANYGYTF,TGTGCCAGCAGCTTGCTTACTTCCAGAACAACCCGGGCTAACTATGGCTACACCTTC
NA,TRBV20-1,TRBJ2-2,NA,CSARDLSWGSTGELFF,TGCAGTGCTAGAGATCTGTCGTGGGGGAGCACCGGGGAGCTGTTTTTT
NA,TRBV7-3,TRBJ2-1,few,CASSYSRGGEQFF,TGTGCCAGCAGCTATTCTAGGGGGGGGGAGCAGTTCTTC
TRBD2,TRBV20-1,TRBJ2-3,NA,CSVQGAGGTDTQYF,TGCAGTGTTCAAGGGGCGGGAGGCACAGATACGCAGTATTTT
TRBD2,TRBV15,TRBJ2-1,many,CATRTSGSNEQFF,TGTGCCACCAGGACTAGCGGGTCCAATGAGCAGTTCTTC
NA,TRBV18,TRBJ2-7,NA,CASSPGFAYEQYF,TGTGCCAGCTCACCGGGCTTTGCGTACGAGCAGTACTTC
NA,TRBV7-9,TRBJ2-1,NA,CASSLAIGNEQFF,TGTGCCAGCAGCTTAGCGATAGGGAATGAGCAGTTCTTC
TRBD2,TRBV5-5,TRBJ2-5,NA,CASSKPGLAGETQYF,TGTGCCAGCAGCAAACCGGGACTAGCGGGAGAGACCCAGTACTTC
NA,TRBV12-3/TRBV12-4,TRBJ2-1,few,CASKRGTYNEQFF,TGTGCCAGCAAAAGGGGGACCTACAATGAGCAGTTCTTC
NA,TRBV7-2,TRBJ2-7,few,CASSLSGPPDYEQYF,TGTGCCAGCAGCTTATCTGGACCACCGGACTACGAGCAGTACTTC
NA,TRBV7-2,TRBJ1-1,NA,CASSLRGAGTEAFF,TGTGCCAGCAGCTTACGGGGCGCGGGCACTGAAGCTTTCTTT
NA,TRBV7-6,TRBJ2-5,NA,CASSLFPAGETQYF,TGTGCCAGCAGCCTCTTTCCGGCGGGAGAGACCCAGTACTTC
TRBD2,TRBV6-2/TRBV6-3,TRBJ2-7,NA,CASRLLAGPYEQYF,TGTGCCAGCAGACTCCTAGCGGGACCCTACGAGCAGTACTTC
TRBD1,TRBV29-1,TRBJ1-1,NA,CSARGTDTEAFF,TGCAGCGCTCGTGGGACAGATACTGAAGCTTTCTTT
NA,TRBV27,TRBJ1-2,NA,CASSISNGYGYTF,TGTGCCAGCAGTATCAGCAACGGCTATGGCTACACCTTC
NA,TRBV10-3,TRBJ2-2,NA,CAISETGELFF,TGTGCCATCAGTGAGACAGGGGAGCTGTTTTTT
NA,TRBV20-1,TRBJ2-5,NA,CSAIAAGETQYF,TGCAGTGCTATAGCGGCAGGGGAGACCCAGTACTTC
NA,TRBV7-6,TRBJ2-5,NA,CASSTRGRRYQETQYF,TGTGCCAGCAGCACTAGGGGTAGGCGCTACCAAGAGACCCAGTACTTC
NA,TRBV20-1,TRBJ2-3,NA,CSASISTDTQYF,TGCAGTGCCTCGATTAGCACAGATACGCAGTATTTT